One T cell receptor (beta chain) is described in this entry. This clonotype was recorded many times. Its antigen target is currently unknown. No much larger clonotype is one base removed from it; base qualities were not supplied. The sample belongs to a study of blood T cells in healthy people across ages (dated by TCRdb to between 2014 and 2017). Turning to the overall study: In model experiments, template switching captured about one uniquely barcoded TCR beta cDNA molecule for every two T cells. For two donors (one aged 18 to 30 and one aged 80 or older), the study analyzed two additional independent replicas of 1 million unique cDNA reads from the same blood draw. To avoid experimental bias, donors of different ages were spread randomly across the sequencing lanes. Age-related changes in TCR beta repertoire diversity were measured in the study by deep sequencing normalized with unique cDNA molecular identifiers. Donors were grouped into four age groups: young (average approximately 15 years), middle-aged (39), aged (around 60) and long-lived (just over 80). Paper-wide results and their limitations: Since profiling was done on bulk unsorted PBMCs, naive and antigen-experienced compartments could not be conclusively compared. Because donor CMV infection status was unknown, age-related changes in expanded clonotypes were potentially confounded. Compared with the aged group, the long-lived group had more naive CD4+ T cells, fewer expanded clones and increased TCR diversity, suggesting age selection. Estimates of total diversity based on one million sequenced T cells were considered lower bounds and underestimates. Observed TCR beta diversity correlated strongly with the percentage of naive T cells measured by flow cytometry. As age increased, observed TCR beta diversity per million T cells dropped in a roughly linear way, and a significant reduction was already evident by age 40.

Sequences ENHRY (CDR1) and SYGVKD (CDR2) are obtained from the germline V gene. Trimming costs V 6 bases and J 6 bases, and their ends lie 21 bases apart. The CDR3 goes from the cysteine to the phenylalanine over 16 residues. Kept here is only the CDR3 DNA, which spans 48 bases and is read in frame from base 1. The library was generated by 5' RACE. For sequencing, an Illumina HiSeq 2500 was employed. A second PCR of roughly 7 to 11 cycles was run with a J-beta primer mix and a sample-barcoded 5' primer. A unique molecular identifier was introduced onto each TCR beta cDNA molecule by a template-switch 5' adaptor carrying 12 random nucleotides. Each sample yielded at least 3 million CDR3-containing paired-end reads. First-strand cDNA was synthesized from all RNA with the Mint cDNA synthesis kit, primed by a TRBC-specific oligonucleotide. Following uracil-DNA glycosylase treatment, a first 18-cycle PCR with universal primers M1SS and BC2_uni_R was performed on all cDNA. The published analysis was carried out like this. For normalization, 1 million high-quality reads, each with a distinct molecular identifier, were randomly selected from each sample. Reads with shared molecular identifiers were discarded instead of being binned into consensus sequences. MiTCR, run with a Q25 quality threshold and the strictest error-elimination algorithm, handled CDR3 identification, clonotype clustering and error correction. A nonparametric unseen species model with Euler transformation was used to estimate a lower bound on total TCR beta diversity. TCRdb cleaned the public reads at Q25 with fastp, built clones with MiXCR and kept in-frame beta chains. Rows are combined by CDR3 protein, so each entry shows the most common genes and DNA. The authors' filters were not applied to this entry. The table for this sample lists roughly 1.6 million distinct CDR3 sequences; 30% to 35% of them were counted only once. The top ten clonotypes cover roughly 12% of the sample.

The donors were under 40 Caucasian individuals from Russia, aged 6 to 90 years, who were systemically healthy. Each donor gave about 9.2 milliliters of peripheral blood, drawn into EDTA-treated Vacutainer tubes. Ficoll-Paque density-gradient centrifugation was used to isolate PBMCs, with at least 7 million per sample. Total RNA was extracted from PBMCs with Trizol reagent, with at least 5.5 micrograms obtained per sample. Naive CD45RAhigh/CD27high T cell percentages were measured by flow cytometry on a PBMC aliquot from every donor. The sequence was collected from a woman aged 25-40 years in good health. The sequenced material came from blood. In this chain, TRBV10-3 is recombined with TRBJ2-1; the D gene identity is not certain. The sequenced DNA: TGTGCCATCAGAGACCCGCGACGGTTCGGTATCAATGAGCAGTTCTTC. It encodes CAIRDPRRFGINEQFF.